A selection of T cell receptor beta chains follows, all from one sample in a study of blood T cell repertoires in COVID-19. Generated by immunoSEQ multiplex PCR, the TCRdb table keeps only in-frame clones and is missing some. The table shows under 300,000 clones, with about 90% occurring only once. The sequencing sample was made of peripheral blood. All receptors come from a man aged 60 to 69 who had recovered from COVID-19. CDR3s include the opening cysteine and the closing phenylalanine or tryptophan. A D gene is named only where the DNA matches it firmly. The listing skips clone size in some rows; elsewhere it reads once, few, many or a size class.

TGTGCCAGCAGAGTAACTAGATCCCACGAGCAGTACTTC CASRVTRSHEQYF - TRBV2 - TRBJ2-7
TGCAGTGGCAGGGAAAGGAGCTCCTACAATGAGCAGTTCTTC CSGRERSSYNEQFF - TRBV29-1 - TRBJ2-1
TGTGCCACCAGCAGAGATCCCAGGGGTAGCAATCAGCCCCAGCATTTT CATSRDPRGSNQPQHF - TRBV15 once TRBJ1-5
TGTGCCAGCACCAGAGGGTACAATGAGCAGTTCTTC CASTRGYNEQFF - TRBV7-9 - TRBJ2-1
TGTGCCAGCAGCTCCCGTTCCGGGGATTCGATTGAAGCTTTCTTT CASSSRSGDSIEAFF - TRBV7-2 - TRBJ1-1
TGCGCCAGCAGCTTGCTACAGTCCACCTCTGGAAACACCATATATTTT CASSLLQSTSGNTIYF - TRBV5-1 few TRBJ1-3
TGTGCCAGCAGTTTTGGGAGGAGTACTGAAGCTTTCTTT CASSFGRSTEAFF - TRBV28 - TRBJ1-1
TGTGCCAGCAGCCGAGTAGGACAGGGTACCCACACCGGGGAGCTGTTTTTT CASSRVGQGTHTGELFF TRBD1 TRBV13 once TRBJ2-2
TGTGCTAGTGGTTTGGAAGGGGACGAGCAGTACTTC CASGLEGDEQYF - TRBV12-5 few TRBJ2-7
TGTGCCATCAGTGAAGGACTAGTTGGCCGTAAGGGGGCCAACGTCCTGACTTTC CAISEGLVGRKGANVLTF TRBD2 TRBV10-3 - TRBJ2-6
TGCGCCAGCAACAGGGGAGACACCGGGGAGCTGTTTTTT CASNRGDTGELFF TRBD1 TRBV5-1 - TRBJ2-2
TGCGCCAGCAGCCCGCGGGTGGCAGGCTACGAGCAGTACTTC CASSPRVAGYEQYF - TRBV5-1 - TRBJ2-7
TGCGCCAGCAGCTTGAGATATACAGGGGCGGCGAACACCGGGGAGCTGTTTTTT CASSLRYTGAANTGELFF TRBD1 TRBV5-1 - TRBJ2-2
TGTGCCAGCTCACCACGGACAGCCGACAATAAGCCCCAGCATTTT CASSPRTADNKPQHF - TRBV18 once TRBJ1-5
TGTGCCAGCAGCCCCGGACGAGAGGGCGTGCTGTTTTTT CASSPGREGVLFF - TRBV7-9 - TRBJ1-4
TGTGCCAGCAGCGACAGGGGAGGGAACTATGGCTACACCTTC CASSDRGGNYGYTF TRBD1 TRBV2 - TRBJ1-2
TGTGCCAGCAGCTTCGTTGCACTAGCGGTCACAGATACGCAGTATTTT CASSFVALAVTDTQYF TRBD2 TRBV5-6 - TRBJ2-3
TGTGCCAGCAGCTCTCAGGACAGGAACTATGGCTACACCTTC CASSSQDRNYGYTF TRBD1 TRBV7-2 few TRBJ1-2
TGTGCCAGTAGTATCAATAGCGGGGGGGAAGATACGCAGTATTTT CASSINSGGEDTQYF TRBD2 TRBV19 - TRBJ2-3
TGTGCCAGCTCGCCGGTAGCGGGTTCGAACACCGGGGAGCTGTTTTTT CASSPVAGSNTGELFF TRBD2 TRBV18 - TRBJ2-2
TGTGCCAGCTCACTAGGGGGGGATGAAGCTTTCTTT CASSLGGDEAFF - TRBV18 - TRBJ1-1
TGTGCCTCCACTTGGCAGGGTAGCCAGCCCCAGCATTTT CASTWQGSQPQHF - TRBV6-5 - TRBJ1-5
TGCGCCAGCAGCTTGCAGTCAGGGGAGACGGAAAAACTGTTTTTT CASSLQSGETEKLFF - TRBV5-1 - TRBJ1-4
TGTGCCAGCTCCCTGGCTAGCGGGGCCTACAATGAGCAGTTCTTC CASSLASGAYNEQFF TRBD2 TRBV13 - TRBJ2-1
TGCGCCAGCAGCCGCGGACTAGCGGGGGCATACAATGAGCAGTTCTTC CASSRGLAGAYNEQFF TRBD2 TRBV4-1 few TRBJ2-1
TGTGCCACCAGGGGACAGCCCTCGGGCGAGCAGTACTTC CATRGQPSGEQYF TRBD1 TRBV2 - TRBJ2-7
TGTGCCACCAGCAGAGATAGGGGAGGCACTGAAGCTTTCTTT CATSRDRGGTEAFF - TRBV15 - TRBJ1-1
TGTGCCAGCAGCTTAGGAGGAGGAGGGGAGACCCAGTACTTC CASSLGGGGETQYF - TRBV7-6 few TRBJ2-5
TGTGCCAGCAGCCTTAGCGGGGGCCTCTCCTACGAGCAGTACTTC CASSLSGGLSYEQYF TRBD2 TRBV11-2 - TRBJ2-7
TGTGCCAGCAGTTACTCGCGGGGGAAGGTGACCCAGTACTTC CASSYSRGKVTQYF TRBD2 TRBV6-5 few TRBJ2-5
TGTGCCAGTAGAGGACAGAACTATGGCTACACCTTC CASRGQNYGYTF - TRBV19 few TRBJ1-2
TGTGCCATCAGTGAGTCGATTCCCGGAGCCTACGAGCAGTACTTC CAISESIPGAYEQYF - TRBV10-3 - TRBJ2-7
TGTGCCAGTAGCTATTACTACTCTGGAAACACCATATATTTT CASSYYYSGNTIYF - TRBV6-5 once TRBJ1-3
TGTGCCAGCAGCATCTCGGGGTTTACCACTGAAGCTTTCTTT CASSISGFTTEAFF - TRBV7-9 - TRBJ1-1
TGTGCCAGCAGACCCACTAGCGGGGTGAACACCGGGGAGCTGTTTTTT CASRPTSGVNTGELFF TRBD2 TRBV7-9 - TRBJ2-2
TGTGCCAGCAGCTTGACGCCGGGAGCCAGCTCCTACAATGAGCAGTTCTTC CASSLTPGASSYNEQFF - TRBV5-5 - TRBJ2-1
TGTGCCAGCAGCCCCCACCCGGCGGCTCCGAGGGATACGCAGTATTTT CASSPHPAAPRDTQYF - TRBV3-1/TRBV3-2 - TRBJ2-3
TGCGCCAGCAGCCAAGATTTCGGGACACAGATTAATCAGCCCCAGCATTTT CASSQDFGTQINQPQHF - TRBV4-1 - TRBJ1-5
TGTGCCAGCAGTGACTCTCCAGGGTTGGGAAACACCATATATTTT CASSDSPGLGNTIYF - TRBV6-5 - TRBJ1-3
TGTGCCAGCAGTTTCTTCAGGGGAGATAACTATGGCTACACCTTC CASSFFRGDNYGYTF - TRBV27 once TRBJ1-2
TGCAGTGCTAGTCGACCGGGACAGGTTGGAGATACGCAGTATTTT CSASRPGQVGDTQYF TRBD1 TRBV20-1 - TRBJ2-3
TGTGCCAGCAGACTCAGGGGGAACTATGGCTACACCTTC CASRLRGNYGYTF TRBD1 TRBV6-6 once TRBJ1-2
TGTGCCAGCAGGCCTCCCGGGGGGTACAATGAGCAGTTCTTC CASRPPGGYNEQFF TRBD2 TRBV28 - TRBJ2-1
TGTGCCAGTAGTATAGATCGCGGGTCTTATAGCAATCAGCCCCAGCATTTT CASSIDRGSYSNQPQHF - TRBV19 - TRBJ1-5
TGTGCTAGTGGTTGGTTGGGGCACCAGTACTTC CASGWLGHQYF - TRBV12-5 - TRBJ2-5
TGTGCCAGCAGCGTAGGGAGCGGGGGTTTGTACGAGCAGTACTTC CASSVGSGGLYEQYF TRBD2 TRBV9 few TRBJ2-7
TGTGCCAGCAGGACAGTATGGCATGAAAAACTGTTTTTT CASRTVWHEKLFF - TRBV25-1 once TRBJ1-4
TGTGCCAGCAGTTTCCGACCGGGAGCGGAAGGGAACTTC CASSFRPGAEGNF - TRBV12-3/TRBV12-4 - TRBJ2-7
TGTGCCAGCAGCGCCCGGGGGGGTTCCAGGGACTCGTATGGCTACACCTTC CASSARGGSRDSYGYTF - TRBV9 - TRBJ1-2
TGTGCCAGCAGCCAAGATGAAGCGGGGGTACCTATTGAGCAGTTCTTC CASSQDEAGVPIEQFF TRBD2 TRBV3-1/TRBV3-2 few TRBJ2-1
TGTGCCAGCAGTTACCGACGGGGACAGGGGGATACGCAGTATTTT CASSYRRGQGDTQYF TRBD1 TRBV6-5 - TRBJ2-3
TGCGCCAGCAGTTCGGACGGACAGCCCAATCAGCCCCAGCATTTT CASSSDGQPNQPQHF - TRBV5-1 few TRBJ1-5
TGTGCCAGCAGTAAGGGACAGGGCAATCAGCCCCAGCATTTT CASSKGQGNQPQHF TRBD1 TRBV2 - TRBJ1-5
TGTGCCAGCAGCCCCCAACCGGGACAGGGGTTTTGGGCTGGCTACACCTTC CASSPQPGQGFWAGYTF TRBD1 TRBV9 - TRBJ1-2